What follows is one T cell receptor (beta chain) and its context. The antigen is undetermined. Germline assignment: CDR1 ENHRY and CDR2 SYGVKD. The CDR3 length is 13 residues. V gave up 6 bases and J gave up 9 bases; unmatched junction bases: 6. This entry comes from a study of T cells in tuberculosis. Study-wide background: In South Africa, adults with active tuberculosis were compared with IGRA-negative and latently infected IGRA-positive adolescents.

Study conclusions and caveats: Using the GMM-specific repertoire gave about 86% accuracy versus roughly 70% with motifs. Smaller distances to GMM-specific TCRs suggested their expansion in active tuberculosis. Active tuberculosis patients had shorter CDR3-alpha; the beta difference was nonsignificant.

Sequencing used immunoSEQ multiplex PCR; TCRdb keeps in-frame clones, though not all of them. Of 20,000 to 25,000 clones in the sample, 85% to 95% are singletons; the top ten hold 15% to 20%. The chain employs TRBV10-3 and TRBJ2-1; TRBD2 aligns across 9 bases. Source material: PBMCs. The sequence was collected from a donor aged 10-35 years with latent tuberculosis or without tuberculosis infection. Some clones in this sample may be carry-over from other donors' samples. The CDR3 sequence is CAIRSGGYVEQFF. DNA for the CDR3: TGTGCCATCAGGAGCGGGGGGTATGTTGAGCAGTTCTTC.